This T cell receptor (beta chain) was captured in a study of blood T cell repertoires in COVID-19 (TCRdb year 2020). The study in broad terms: Samples covering the acute and convalescent phases of COVID-19 were provided by collaborators in the United States, Italy and Spain. The material from the prospective study consisted of cDNA or gDNA derived from T cells, B-cell-depleted T cells, or PBMCs. Deeply sampled blood TCRbeta repertoires from subjects exposed to, actively infected with, or recovered from COVID-19 were included in the dataset. The repertoires were made available in a free public database intended to serve as a resource for research on the immune response to SARS-CoV-2. Samples were obtained from the ongoing ImmuneRACE study (first 160 participants) and from about 1,300 subjects provided by 6 global collaborators. The sample metadata nearly always contained a de-identified subject ID, COVID-19 status, age in years and sex. Where available, HLA class I and class II types were taken from metadata supplied by the sample provider and were not determined by assay-based typing. What the work shows at the level of the full study, not this receptor alone: The amount of clinical and demographic metadata varied by source and participant and was provided uncurated.

TCRbeta CDR3 regions were amplified from genomic DNA by means of the immunoSEQ Assay, a bias-controlled multiplex PCR. The study's processing was this. The number of nucleated cells in each sample was estimated by amplification of reference gene primers within the assay. Sequence reads were collapsed and filtered to measure the absolute abundance of every unique TCRbeta CDR3 rearrangement. For each sample, productive Simpson clonality was calculated as the square root of Simpson's diversity index over productive rearrangements. TCRdb mirrors the immuneACCESS table, restricted to in-frame sequences. Some clones are absent from its copies; in checked studies, under half trace to an unresolved V gene, and the reason for the others is unknown. The V and J calls and the clone size are those of that table, but D and trimming were determined from the DNA. The sample table contains roughly 200,000 clones; only one count was recorded for 70% to 80% of them. Jointly, the top ten make up nearly 6% of the sample.

Counted from cysteine to phenylalanine, this CDR3 has 17 amino acids. CDR3 DNA is the only sequence kept; it has 51 bases, read in frame from the first base. Cut back by 7 bases and 8 bases, the V and J ends lie 26 bases apart. From a lookup of the germline V gene (reference sequence), CDR1 and CDR2 are LNHDA and SQIVND. Points on this clone: No cognate antigen has been identified for it. Qualities for individual bases were not recorded, and no much larger clone is one base off.

One collaborating source in Seattle enrolled patients while the patients were actively infected and followed the patients over time throughout the course of disease. Whole blood was collected in K2EDTA tubes by collaborating institutions according to the institutions' own protocols. For TCRbeta analysis, collaborators shipped samples in one of three forms: frozen whole blood, isolated PBMCs, or DNA extracted from either of those sample types. The clonotype originates from a woman aged 40 to 49 with COVID-19, enrolled during active disease. The sample was peripheral blood. The sequence joins TRBV19 to TRBJ2-2; the D gene cannot be resolved reliably. The CDR3 protein sequence reads: CASTSQGLWAVAGELFF. The DNA sequence is as follows: TGTGCCAGTACCTCCCAAGGATTATGGGCCGTTGCAGGGGAGCTGTTTTTT.